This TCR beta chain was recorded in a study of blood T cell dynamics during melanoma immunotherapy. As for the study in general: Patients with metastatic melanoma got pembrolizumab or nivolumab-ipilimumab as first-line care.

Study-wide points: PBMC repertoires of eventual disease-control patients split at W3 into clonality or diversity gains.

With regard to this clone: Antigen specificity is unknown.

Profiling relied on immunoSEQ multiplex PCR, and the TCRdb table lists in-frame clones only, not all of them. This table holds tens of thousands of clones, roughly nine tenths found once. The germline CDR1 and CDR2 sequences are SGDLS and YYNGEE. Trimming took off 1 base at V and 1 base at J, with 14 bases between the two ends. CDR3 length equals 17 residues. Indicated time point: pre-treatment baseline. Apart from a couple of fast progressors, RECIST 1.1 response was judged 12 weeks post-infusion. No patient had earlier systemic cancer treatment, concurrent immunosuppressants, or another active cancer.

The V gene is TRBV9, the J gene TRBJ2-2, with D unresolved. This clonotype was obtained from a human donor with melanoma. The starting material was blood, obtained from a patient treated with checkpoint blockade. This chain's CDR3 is CASSVSVDPENTGELFF. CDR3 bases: TGTGCCAGCAGCGTATCGGTTGATCCGGAGAACACCGGGGAGCTGTTTTTT.